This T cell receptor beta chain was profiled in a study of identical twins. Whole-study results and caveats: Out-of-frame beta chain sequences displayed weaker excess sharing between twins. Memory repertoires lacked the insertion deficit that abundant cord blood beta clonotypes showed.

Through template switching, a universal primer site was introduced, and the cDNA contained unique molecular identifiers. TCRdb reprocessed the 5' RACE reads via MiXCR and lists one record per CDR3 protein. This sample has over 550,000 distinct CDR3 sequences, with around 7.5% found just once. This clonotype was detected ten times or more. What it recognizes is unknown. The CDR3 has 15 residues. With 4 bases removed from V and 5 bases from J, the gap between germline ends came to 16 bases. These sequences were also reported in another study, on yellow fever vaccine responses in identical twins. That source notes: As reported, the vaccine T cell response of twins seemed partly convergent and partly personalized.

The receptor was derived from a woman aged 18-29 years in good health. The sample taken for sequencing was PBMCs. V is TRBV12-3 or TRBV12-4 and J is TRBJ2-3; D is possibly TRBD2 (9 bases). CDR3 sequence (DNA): TGTGCCAGCAGTTACTCTAGCGGGACAGGAGATACGCAGTATTTT. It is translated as CASSYSSGTGDTQYF.